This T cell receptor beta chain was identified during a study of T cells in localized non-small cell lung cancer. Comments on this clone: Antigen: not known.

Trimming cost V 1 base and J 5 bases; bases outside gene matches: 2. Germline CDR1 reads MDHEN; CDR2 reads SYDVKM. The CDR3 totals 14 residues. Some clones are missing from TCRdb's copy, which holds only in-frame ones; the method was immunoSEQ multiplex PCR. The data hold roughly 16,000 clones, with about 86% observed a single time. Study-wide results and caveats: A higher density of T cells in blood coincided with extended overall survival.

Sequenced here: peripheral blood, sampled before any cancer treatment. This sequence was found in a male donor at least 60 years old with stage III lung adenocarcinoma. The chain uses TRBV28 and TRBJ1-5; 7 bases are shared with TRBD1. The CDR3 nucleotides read TGTGCCAGCAGTTTATACAGGGGCCATCAGCCCCAGCATTTT. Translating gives CASSLYRGHQPQHF.